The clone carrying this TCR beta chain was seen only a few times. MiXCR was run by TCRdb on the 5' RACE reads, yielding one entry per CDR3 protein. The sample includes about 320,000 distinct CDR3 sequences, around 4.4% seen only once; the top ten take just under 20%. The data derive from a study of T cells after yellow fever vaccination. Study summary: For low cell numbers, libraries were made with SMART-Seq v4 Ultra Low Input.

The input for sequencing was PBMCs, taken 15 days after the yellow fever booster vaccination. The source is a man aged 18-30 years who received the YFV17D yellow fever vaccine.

CDR3 coding DNA: TGTGCCAGCAAAGGGACAGGGGTTGTCACTGAAGCTTTCTTT. As protein: CASKGTGVVTEAFF. This chain joins TRBV7-9 and TRBJ1-1; 10 positions match TRBD1. V shed 7 bases and J 4 bases; nucleotides not matched to a gene: 6. The CDR3 loop spans 14 amino acids. Germline lookup yields CDR1 SEHNR and CDR2 FQNEAQ (reference sequence).